This entry lists 6 T cell receptor beta chains sequenced from one sample in a study of blood T cell repertoires in COVID-19. Measured with immunoSEQ multiplex PCR; TCRdb has only the in-frame clones, and not every one. The profile shows 250,000 to 350,000 clones, 84% of them singletons. Sequencing input: peripheral blood. All receptors derive from a human donor with COVID-19, enrolled during active disease. The donor label of this sample is uncertain.

This chain uses TRBV28 with TRBJ2-5; tentative D call: TRBD1 (5 bases). Trimming took 3 bases from V and 2 from J, leaving 13 bases between them. CDR1 and CDR2 from the germline V gene are MDHEN and SYDVKM. CDR3 size: 15 residues. CDR3 sequence: CASSLGQGRQETQYF. The CDR3 coding sequence is TGTGCCAGCAGTTTGGGTCAGGGCCGTCAAGAGACCCAGTACTTC.

The genes are TRBV28 and TRBJ2-7, with TRBD2 as a possible D gene (5 bases). The CDR3 has 13 residues. V lost 8 bases and J 6 bases, leaving 17 bases between the germline ends. The germline V gene has CDR1 MDHEN and CDR2 SYDVKM. The CDR3 nucleotides are TGTGCCAGCTCCATTATCCAACGGGGCGAGCAGTACTTC. This sequence encodes CASSIIQRGEQYF.

The CDR3 here is CASSLHGTGSNQPQHF. As DNA, the CDR3 is TGTGCCAGCAGTTTACATGGGACAGGAAGCAATCAGCCCCAGCATTTT. The J gene is TRBJ1-5, the V gene TRBV28; 8 bases line up with TRBD1. In germline, CDR1 is MDHEN, CDR2 SYDVKM. V was clipped by 2 bases and J by 1 base; unmatched bases: 4. The CDR3 sequence is 16 residues long.

This CDR3 is CASSLGTRRSTDTQYF. The CDR3 coding sequence is TGTGCCAGCAGCTTGGGTACTAGGAGAAGCACAGATACGCAGTATTTT. This chain joins TRBV5-4 and TRBJ2-3; D perhaps matches TRBD2 (5 bases). This CDR3 comprises 16 residues. V was cut by 0 bases and J by 0 bases, with 11 bases left in between. The germline V gene has CDR1 SGHNT and CDR2 YYREEE (reference sequence).

This chain joins TRBV7-9 and TRBJ2-1; 10 nucleotides agree with TRBD2. This CDR3 is 14 amino acids long. CDR1 SEHNR and CDR2 FQNEAQ come from the germline V gene (reference sequence). V was clipped by 5 bases and J by 8 bases; unmatched bases: 6. The CDR3 region is CASSAGTSVHEQFF. The CDR3 DNA sequence: TGTGCCAGCAGCGCAGGGACTAGCGTCCATGAGCAGTTCTTC.

This clone appeared a single time. The rearrangement uses TRBV4-2 and TRBJ2-1; possibly TRBD2 for D (5 bases). CDR1 is LGHNA, CDR2 YNFKEQ, per germline. With 4 bases removed from V and 7 bases from J, the gap between germline ends came to 8 bases. This CDR3 contains 12 residues. The CDR3 nucleotides are TGTGCCAGCAGCCCTGGGAGAAATGAGCAGTTCTTC. This encodes CASSPGRNEQFF.